This TCR beta chain is drawn from a study of shared clonotypes between healthy human individuals. In the study overall: CD4 naive and CD4 memory each took three plates per donor, while CD8 naive took two and CD8 memory one. Study outcomes and limitations: It was the few donors that limited the genetic and exposure-history diversity represented.

V was clipped by 4 bases and J by 0 bases; unmatched bases: 5. Looked up from germline, CDR1 is SGHTS and CDR2 is YDEGEE. This CDR3 spans 16 amino acids. Concerning this clone: Its antigen is not known.

Profiled with immunoSEQ multiplex PCR; TCRdb holds only in-frame clones, not every one. The sample has a few million clones; 80% to 95% are singletons. Sequencing input: naive CD4+ T cells from PBMCs. Subset specified: CD45RA+ positively selected. The receptor's source is a man between 18 and 35 years old in good health. Some clones in this sample may be carry-over from other donors' samples. The J gene is TRBJ1-4, the V gene TRBV5-8, with TRBD1 identical over 8 bases. CDR3 coding DNA: TGTGCCAGCAGCATACCACAGGGGGCAACTAATGAAAAACTGTTTTTT. Translating gives CASSIPQGATNEKLFF.